Listed below are T cell receptor beta chains from one sample, sequenced in a study of T-cell memory formation after mild COVID-19. Via MiXCR, TCRdb re-called the 5' RACE reads, giving one row per CDR3 protein. The table lists 120,000 to 150,000 distinct CDR3 sequences, 14% of them singletons. Sequences were obtained from PBMCs or a T cell subset sorted from them (not recorded which). These TCRs come from an adult woman who had mild COVID-19 (a few samples of this study predate the infection). Cell type and time point are not known. The CDR3 runs from the conserved cysteine through the conserved F or W. D genes are given only for firm matches. The size entry is marked missing in some rows and otherwise reads once, few, many or a size class.

DNA: TGCGCCAGCGAGCCCGGGGACACGAGGCTCTATGGCTACACCTTC; CDR3: CASEPGDTRLYGYTF; V: TRBV4-1; D: NA; size: few; J: TRBJ1-2
DNA: TGCGCCAGCAGCTTGAATAGCAATCAGCCCCAGCATTTT; CDR3: CASSLNSNQPQHF; V: TRBV5-1; D: NA; size: many; J: TRBJ1-5
DNA: TGTGCCAGCAGGAGGGGGTCCGTCCCTGAAGCTTTCTTT; CDR3: CASRRGSVPEAFF; V: TRBV12-3/TRBV12-4; D: NA; size: NA; J: TRBJ1-1
DNA: TGCAGTGCTTCTGCAGGGGTGGCGGACACCGGGGAGCTGTTTTTT; CDR3: CSASAGVADTGELFF; V: TRBV20-1; D: NA; size: NA; J: TRBJ2-2
DNA: TGCAGCGTTGAAGGCCCCGGACAGGGATTCCCCTCCTACGAGCAGTACTTC; CDR3: CSVEGPGQGFPSYEQYF; V: TRBV29-1; D: TRBD1; size: NA; J: TRBJ2-7
DNA: TGTGCCAGCAAGGGTTGGGCTAGCGGCCGGAGGGACACCGGGGAGCTGTTTTTT; CDR3: CASKGWASGRRDTGELFF; V: TRBV2; D: TRBD2; size: few; J: TRBJ2-2
DNA: TGCGCCAGCAGCCAAGCTAGCGGGAGTTGGAGCTACGAGCAGTACTTC; CDR3: CASSQASGSWSYEQYF; V: TRBV4-3; D: TRBD2; size: few; J: TRBJ2-7
DNA: TGCAGCGTTGGTCTAGCGGGAGCGTTTTACAACGAGCAGTTCTTC; CDR3: CSVGLAGAFYNEQFF; V: TRBV29-1; D: TRBD2; size: NA; J: TRBJ2-1
DNA: TGTGCCACCAGCAGAGCGAGGGGCTCTGGAAACACCATATATTTT; CDR3: CATSRARGSGNTIYF; V: TRBV15; D: NA; size: NA; J: TRBJ1-3
DNA: TGTGCCTGGAGTCCACTAACAGGGTATGGCTACACCTTC; CDR3: CAWSPLTGYGYTF; V: TRBV30; D: NA; size: NA; J: TRBJ1-2
DNA: TGCAGCGTTGATAGTCCGGGGGCGTACGAGCAGTACTTC; CDR3: CSVDSPGAYEQYF; V: TRBV29-1; D: NA; size: few; J: TRBJ2-7
DNA: TGTGCCAGCAGCCTGGAGAGGCGGGACAGGAAATATGGCTACACCTTC; CDR3: CASSLERRDRKYGYTF; V: TRBV4-2; D: TRBD1; size: NA; J: TRBJ1-2
DNA: TGTGCCAGCAGTGACCCTAGGGCTAGCGGGGGTGCGAACACCGGGGAGCTGTTTTTT; CDR3: CASSDPRASGGANTGELFF; V: TRBV2; D: TRBD2; size: NA; J: TRBJ2-2
DNA: TGTGCCAGTAGTATTGCCAGCTCCTACAATGAGCAGTTCTTC; CDR3: CASSIASSYNEQFF; V: TRBV19; D: NA; size: few; J: TRBJ2-1
DNA: TGTGCCAGCAGCGCCGGGACTAGCGGGTGGAATGAGCAGTTCTTC; CDR3: CASSAGTSGWNEQFF; V: TRBV11-2; D: TRBD2; size: many; J: TRBJ2-1
DNA: TGCAGTGCTAGCGGGAGGGCCAGGCCCTACAATGAGCAGTTCTTC; CDR3: CSASGRARPYNEQFF; V: TRBV20-1; D: TRBD2; size: many; J: TRBJ2-1
DNA: TGTGCCAGTAGTATAGTGGGACTAGCTAGCAATGAGCAGTTCTTC; CDR3: CASSIVGLASNEQFF; V: TRBV19; D: TRBD2; size: NA; J: TRBJ2-1
DNA: TGTGCCAGCAGCCCCGGGGAAGGGGTCACCTACAATGAGCAGTTCTTC; CDR3: CASSPGEGVTYNEQFF; V: TRBV13; D: NA; size: NA; J: TRBJ2-1
DNA: TGTGCCAGCAGCGTGGGGGACAGTGTTAATTCACCCCTCCACTTT; CDR3: CASSVGDSVNSPLHF; V: TRBV9; D: TRBD1; size: NA; J: TRBJ1-6
DNA: TGCGCCAGCAACCCCACCGGCGGGAGGGGGCGTGCTGAAGCTTTCTTT; CDR3: CASNPTGGRGRAEAFF; V: TRBV5-1; D: TRBD1; size: NA; J: TRBJ1-1
DNA: TGTGCCAGCAGCTTCGGAGGGACAAGTGAAGCTTTCTTT; CDR3: CASSFGGTSEAFF; V: TRBV5-6; D: NA; size: few; J: TRBJ1-1
DNA: TGCGCCAGCAGCTTGGCCGGAGATTATGGCTACACCTTC; CDR3: CASSLAGDYGYTF; V: TRBV5-1; D: NA; size: NA; J: TRBJ1-2
DNA: TGTGCCAGCAGCTTGGATGTCATGGCAGGCGATTACGAGCAGTACTTC; CDR3: CASSLDVMAGDYEQYF; V: TRBV5-4; D: NA; size: many; J: TRBJ2-7
DNA: TGCAGCGTTGAAGATCCGGCGGGACGGACCCAGTACTTC; CDR3: CSVEDPAGRTQYF; V: TRBV29-1; D: NA; size: few; J: TRBJ2-5
DNA: TGCAGCGTAAAGGAGCCGATTAACTATGGCTACACCTTC; CDR3: CSVKEPINYGYTF; V: TRBV29-1; D: NA; size: NA; J: TRBJ1-2
DNA: TGTGCCAGCAGTTTATTTTGGACTAGCGGGTCCCAAGAGACCCAGTACTTC; CDR3: CASSLFWTSGSQETQYF; V: TRBV27; D: TRBD2; size: few; J: TRBJ2-5
DNA: TGCAGCGCCCCCAGAGGTCCAAGGTTCCACACCTACGAGCAGTACTTC; CDR3: CSAPRGPRFHTYEQYF; V: TRBV29-1; D: NA; size: few; J: TRBJ2-7
DNA: TGTGCCATCAGTGAGTCTACTAGCGGCCACAATGAGCAGTTCTTC; CDR3: CAISESTSGHNEQFF; V: TRBV10-3; D: TRBD2; size: NA; J: TRBJ2-1
DNA: TGCGCCAGCGCTAGGGAGTTTGGTAGCTCCTACAATGAGCAGTTCTTC; CDR3: CASAREFGSSYNEQFF; V: TRBV5-1; D: NA; size: few; J: TRBJ2-1
DNA: TGTGCCAGCAGTCCAACCCGGGACAAGCGGGAAAAACTGTTTTTT; CDR3: CASSPTRDKREKLFF; V: TRBV7-6; D: NA; size: few; J: TRBJ1-4
DNA: TGTGCCAGCAGCTCCGGGACAGGGGGCTTCGGCTACACCTTC; CDR3: CASSSGTGGFGYTF; V: TRBV11-2; D: TRBD1; size: many; J: TRBJ1-2
DNA: TGTGCCAGCAGCTACCCGGGGACTAGCGGTTACAATGAGCAGTTCTTC; CDR3: CASSYPGTSGYNEQFF; V: TRBV6-5; D: TRBD2; size: many; J: TRBJ2-1
DNA: TGTGCCAGCAGTTTTGTCTCGGGGAGCACTGAAGCTTTCTTT; CDR3: CASSFVSGSTEAFF; V: TRBV12-3/TRBV12-4; D: NA; size: NA; J: TRBJ1-1
DNA: TGTGCCAGCAGTTTATCCGACGGGTTGGAAGCTTTCTTT; CDR3: CASSLSDGLEAFF; V: TRBV27; D: NA; size: NA; J: TRBJ1-1
DNA: TGCGCCAGCAGCCAAGGAGCGGGGGGGAGCACCGGGGAGCTGTTTTTT; CDR3: CASSQGAGGSTGELFF; V: TRBV4-1; D: TRBD2; size: NA; J: TRBJ2-2
DNA: TGTGCCAGCAGCTTATTATGGCGGATGGAGACCCAGTACTTC; CDR3: CASSLLWRMETQYF; V: TRBV5-5; D: NA; size: many; J: TRBJ2-5
DNA: TGCGCCAGCAGCCAAGATACAGGGTCGAGGCCCCAGCATTTT; CDR3: CASSQDTGSRPQHF; V: TRBV4-3; D: NA; size: NA; J: TRBJ1-5
DNA: TGCGCCAGCAGCCAAGGGGTAGCGGGATCCTACGAGCAGTACTTC; CDR3: CASSQGVAGSYEQYF; V: TRBV4-3; D: TRBD2; size: few; J: TRBJ2-7
DNA: TGTGCCAGCAGACCTAGCGGGGGGGTCTACGAGCAGTACTTC; CDR3: CASRPSGGVYEQYF; V: TRBV7-9; D: TRBD2; size: many; J: TRBJ2-7
DNA: TGTGCCAGCAGGGCCGCCAAGGGAGAGCAGTACTTC; CDR3: CASRAAKGEQYF; V: TRBV13; D: NA; size: NA; J: TRBJ2-7
DNA: TGTGCCAGCACCTCGGCGGGGGGGACCTACGAGCAGTACTTC; CDR3: CASTSAGGTYEQYF; V: TRBV12-3/TRBV12-4; D: TRBD2; size: few; J: TRBJ2-7
DNA: TGTGCCACCAGCAGAGATACGGGAGGCACAGATACGCAGTATTTT; CDR3: CATSRDTGGTDTQYF; V: TRBV15; D: NA; size: few; J: TRBJ2-3